The clone carrying this TCR beta chain came up a few times. The antigen is unknown. The data were taken from a study of vaccination and CD4 T cells after COVID-19. Across the whole study: Post-COVID specimens were obtained a median 101 days after diagnosis (range 35 to 161). The stimulus for the cells was overlapping spike peptides derived from SARS-CoV-2, HCoV-NL63, HCoV-OC43 and HCoV-229E. Controls had a CEFX pool, an HIV-1 Nef pool, or no peptide added.

CDR3 length equals 14 residues. V dropped 1 base and J dropped 2 bases, with 7 bases sitting between them. In germline, CDR1 is SGHVS, CDR2 FQNEAQ. The treatment denotes: approximately nine-day PBMC culture with coronavirus spike peptide pools or control peptides (ViraFEST assay). Under the ViraFEST approach, antigen-specific T cells were expanded with peptide pools and TCRs subsequently sequenced. Cultured CD4+ T-cell DNA underwent Oncomine TCR Beta short-read sequencing. MiXCR, run by TCRdb on the PCR reads, gives a single entry per CDR3 protein. The sample records over 14,000 distinct CDR3 sequences, under 45% being singletons.

The TCR comes from a human donor with COVID-19. J is TRBJ2-3 and V is TRBV7-8; D is ambiguous. Sample: cultured CD4+ T cells from blood. The CDR3 bases are TGTGCCAGCAGCTTAGTCCGGGTCACAGATACGCAGTATTTT. It yields the protein CASSLVRVTDTQYF.